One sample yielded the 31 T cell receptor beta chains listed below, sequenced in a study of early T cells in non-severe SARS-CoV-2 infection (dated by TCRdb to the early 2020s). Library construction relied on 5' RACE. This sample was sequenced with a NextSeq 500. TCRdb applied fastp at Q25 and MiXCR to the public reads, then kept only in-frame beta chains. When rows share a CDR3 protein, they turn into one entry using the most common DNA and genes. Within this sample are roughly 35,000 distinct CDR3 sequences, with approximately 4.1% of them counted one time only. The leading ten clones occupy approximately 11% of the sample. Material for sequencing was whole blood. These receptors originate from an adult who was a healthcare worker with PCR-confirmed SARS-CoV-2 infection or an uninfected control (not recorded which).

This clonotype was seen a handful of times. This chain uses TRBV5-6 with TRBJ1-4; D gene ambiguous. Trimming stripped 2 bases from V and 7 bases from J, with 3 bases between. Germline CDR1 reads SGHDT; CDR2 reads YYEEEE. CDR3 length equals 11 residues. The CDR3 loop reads CASSFGEKLFF. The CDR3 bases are TGTGCCAGCAGCTTCGGTGAAAAACTGTTTTTT.

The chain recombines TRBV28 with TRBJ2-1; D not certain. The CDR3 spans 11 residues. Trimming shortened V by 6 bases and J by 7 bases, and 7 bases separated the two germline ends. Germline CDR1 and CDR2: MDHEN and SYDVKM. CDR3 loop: CASRKFNEQFF. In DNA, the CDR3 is TGTGCCAGCAGAAAATTTAATGAGCAGTTCTTC.

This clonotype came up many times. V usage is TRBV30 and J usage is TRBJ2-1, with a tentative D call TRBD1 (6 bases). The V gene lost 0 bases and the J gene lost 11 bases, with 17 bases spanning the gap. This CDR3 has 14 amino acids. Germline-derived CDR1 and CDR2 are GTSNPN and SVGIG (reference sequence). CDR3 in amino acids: CAWSVLTPGQKQFF. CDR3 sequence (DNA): TGTGCCTGGAGTGTATTAACCCCTGGACAGAAGCAGTTCTTC.

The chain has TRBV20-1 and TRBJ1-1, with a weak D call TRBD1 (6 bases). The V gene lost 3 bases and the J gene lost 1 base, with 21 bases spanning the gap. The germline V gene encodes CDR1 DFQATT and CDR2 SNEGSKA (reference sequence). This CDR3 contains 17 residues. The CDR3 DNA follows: TGCAGTGCTAGTGGTGGGGGCACGGCTAATTCGAACACTGAAGCTTTCTTT. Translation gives CSASGGGTANSNTEAFF.

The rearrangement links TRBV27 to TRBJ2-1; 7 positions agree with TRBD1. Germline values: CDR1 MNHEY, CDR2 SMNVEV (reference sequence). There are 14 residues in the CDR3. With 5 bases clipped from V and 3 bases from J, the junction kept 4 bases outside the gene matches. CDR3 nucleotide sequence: TGTGCCAGCAGTCTCACAGGGGTCTACAATGAGCAGTTCTTC. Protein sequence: CASSLTGVYNEQFF.

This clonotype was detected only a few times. The CDR3 is CASSSGTFGLPYEQYF. The CDR3 nucleotides read TGCGCCAGCAGCTCCGGGACTTTCGGACTTCCCTACGAGCAGTACTTC. The chain carries TRBV5-1 and TRBJ2-7; tentatively, D is TRBD2 (6 bases). Trimming pared 3 bases from V and 2 bases from J, leaving 18 bases between. From germline, CDR1 is SGHRS and CDR2 YFSETQ. The CDR3 consists of 16 residues.

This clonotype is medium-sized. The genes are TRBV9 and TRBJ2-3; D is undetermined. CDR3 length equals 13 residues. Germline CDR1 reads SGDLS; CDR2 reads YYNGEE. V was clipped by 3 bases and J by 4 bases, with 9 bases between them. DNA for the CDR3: TGTGCCAGCAGCGCCGGAGTTTCAGATACGCAGTATTTT. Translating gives CASSAGVSDTQYF. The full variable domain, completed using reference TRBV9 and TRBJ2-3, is DSGVTQTPKHLITATGQRVTLRCSPRSGDLSVYWYQQSLDQGLQFLIQYYNGEERAKGNILERFSAQQFPDLHSELNLSSLELGDSALYFCASSAGVSDTQYFGPGTRLTVL.

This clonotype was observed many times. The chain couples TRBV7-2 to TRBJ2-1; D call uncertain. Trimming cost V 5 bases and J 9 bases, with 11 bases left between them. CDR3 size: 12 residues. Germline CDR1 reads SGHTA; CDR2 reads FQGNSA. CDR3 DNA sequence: TGTGCCAGCAGCCTCGATACGGGTGAGCAGTTCTTC. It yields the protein CASSLDTGEQFF.

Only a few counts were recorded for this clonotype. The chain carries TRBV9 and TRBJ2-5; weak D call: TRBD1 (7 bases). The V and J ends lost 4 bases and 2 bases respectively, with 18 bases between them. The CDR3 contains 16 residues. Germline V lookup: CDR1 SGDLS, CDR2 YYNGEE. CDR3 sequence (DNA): TGTGCCAGCAGCCGGGAGACAGGGATAGGTCAAGAGACCCAGTACTTC. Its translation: CASSRETGIGQETQYF.

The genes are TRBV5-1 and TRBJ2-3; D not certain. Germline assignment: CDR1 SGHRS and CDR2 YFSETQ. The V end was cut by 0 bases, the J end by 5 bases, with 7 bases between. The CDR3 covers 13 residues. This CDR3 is CASSLAVGDTQYF. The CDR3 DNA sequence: TGCGCCAGCAGCTTGGCCGTCGGAGATACGCAGTATTTT.

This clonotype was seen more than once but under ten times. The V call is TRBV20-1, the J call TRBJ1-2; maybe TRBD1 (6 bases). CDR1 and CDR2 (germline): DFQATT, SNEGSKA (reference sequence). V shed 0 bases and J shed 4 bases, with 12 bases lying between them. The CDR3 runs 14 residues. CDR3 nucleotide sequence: TGCAGTGCTAGAGATCAGGGGCAGACCTATGGCTACACCTTC. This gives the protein CSARDQGQTYGYTF.

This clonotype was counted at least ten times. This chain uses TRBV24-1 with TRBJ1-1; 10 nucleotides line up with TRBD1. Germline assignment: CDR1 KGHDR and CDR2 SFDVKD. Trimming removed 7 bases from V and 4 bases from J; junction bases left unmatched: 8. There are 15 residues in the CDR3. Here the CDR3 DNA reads TGTGCCACCAGCCGACAGGGGGCAGGGGGCACTGAAGCTTTCTTT. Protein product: CATSRQGAGGTEAFF.

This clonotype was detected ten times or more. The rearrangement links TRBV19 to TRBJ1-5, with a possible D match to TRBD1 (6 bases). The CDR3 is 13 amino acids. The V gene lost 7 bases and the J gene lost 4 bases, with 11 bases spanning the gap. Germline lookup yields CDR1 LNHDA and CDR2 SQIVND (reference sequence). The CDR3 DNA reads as TGTGCCAGTAAACGGCAGGGGAATCAGCCCCAGCATTTT. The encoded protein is CASKRQGNQPQHF.

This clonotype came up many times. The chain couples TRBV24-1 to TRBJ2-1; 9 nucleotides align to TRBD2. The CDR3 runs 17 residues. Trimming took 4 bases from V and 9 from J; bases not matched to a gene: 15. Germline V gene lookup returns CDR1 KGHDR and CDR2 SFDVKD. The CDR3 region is CATSEHGLASRRGEQFF. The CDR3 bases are TGTGCCACCAGTGAACACGGACTAGCGAGCCGTCGGGGTGAGCAGTTCTTC.

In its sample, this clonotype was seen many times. This chain's CDR3 is CASTPGVSTEAFF. The CDR3 bases are TGTGCCAGCACCCCAGGGGTTAGCACTGAAGCTTTCTTT. This chain joins TRBV7-9 and TRBJ1-1, with D possibly being TRBD1 (6 bases). This CDR3 region has 13 residues. The V gene's germline CDR1 is SEHNR and CDR2 FQNEAQ (reference sequence). V lost 7 bases, J lost 4 bases, and 13 bases lay in between.

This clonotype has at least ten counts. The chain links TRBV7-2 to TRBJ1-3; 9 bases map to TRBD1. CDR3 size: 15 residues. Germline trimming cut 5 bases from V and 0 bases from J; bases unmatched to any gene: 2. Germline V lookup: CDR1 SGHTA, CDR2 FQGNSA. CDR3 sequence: CASSPDRGSGNTIYF. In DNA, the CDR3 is TGTGCCAGCAGCCCGGACAGGGGCTCTGGAAACACCATATATTTT.

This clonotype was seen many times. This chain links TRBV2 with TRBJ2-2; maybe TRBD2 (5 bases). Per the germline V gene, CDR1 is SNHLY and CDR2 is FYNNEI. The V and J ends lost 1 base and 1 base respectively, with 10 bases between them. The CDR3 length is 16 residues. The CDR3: CASSEGSRGNTGELFF. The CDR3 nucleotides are TGTGCCAGCAGTGAAGGGAGTCGGGGGAACACCGGGGAGCTGTTTTTT.

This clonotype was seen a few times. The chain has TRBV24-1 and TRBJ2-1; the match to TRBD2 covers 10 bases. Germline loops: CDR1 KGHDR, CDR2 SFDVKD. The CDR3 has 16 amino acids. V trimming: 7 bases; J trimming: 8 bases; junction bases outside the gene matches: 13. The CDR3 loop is CATSTSGLAVLDEQFF. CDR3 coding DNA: TGTGCCACCAGCACTTCCGGACTAGCGGTTTTGGATGAGCAGTTCTTC.

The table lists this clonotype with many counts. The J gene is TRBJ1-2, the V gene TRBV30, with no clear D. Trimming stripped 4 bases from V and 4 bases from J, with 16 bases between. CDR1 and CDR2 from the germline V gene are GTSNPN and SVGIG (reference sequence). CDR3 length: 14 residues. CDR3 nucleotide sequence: TGTGCCTGGAAATCCAGTGGGGAAAGCTATGGCTACACCTTC. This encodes CAWKSSGESYGYTF.

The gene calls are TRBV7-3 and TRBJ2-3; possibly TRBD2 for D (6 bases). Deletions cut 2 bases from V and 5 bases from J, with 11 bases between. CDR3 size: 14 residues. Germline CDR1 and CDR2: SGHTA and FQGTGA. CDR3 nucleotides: TGTGCCAGCAGCTTATTTGGGACTGGAGATACGCAGTATTTT. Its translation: CASSLFGTGDTQYF.

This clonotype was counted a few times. CDR3 DNA: TGCGCCAGCAGCTTTTCCGCGTCCTCTAACTATGGCTACACCTTC. This gives the protein CASSFSASSNYGYTF. The chain combines TRBV5-1 with TRBJ1-2, with D uncertain. V dropped 2 bases and J dropped 0 bases, with 11 bases sitting between them. Germline V CDR1 and CDR2: SGHRS, YFSETQ. The CDR3 sequence is 15 residues long.

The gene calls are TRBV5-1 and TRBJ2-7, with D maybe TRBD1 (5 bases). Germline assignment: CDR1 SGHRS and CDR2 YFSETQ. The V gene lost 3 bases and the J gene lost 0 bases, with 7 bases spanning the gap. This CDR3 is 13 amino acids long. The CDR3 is CASSSQVSYEQYF. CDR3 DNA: TGCGCCAGCAGCTCACAGGTCTCCTACGAGCAGTACTTC.

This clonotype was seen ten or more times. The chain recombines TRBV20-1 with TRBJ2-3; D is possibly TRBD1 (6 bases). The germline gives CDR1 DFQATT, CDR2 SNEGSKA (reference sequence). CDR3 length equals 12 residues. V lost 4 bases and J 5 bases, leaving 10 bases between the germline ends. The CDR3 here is CSATQQGDTQYF. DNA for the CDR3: TGCAGTGCTACCCAACAGGGAGATACGCAGTATTTT.

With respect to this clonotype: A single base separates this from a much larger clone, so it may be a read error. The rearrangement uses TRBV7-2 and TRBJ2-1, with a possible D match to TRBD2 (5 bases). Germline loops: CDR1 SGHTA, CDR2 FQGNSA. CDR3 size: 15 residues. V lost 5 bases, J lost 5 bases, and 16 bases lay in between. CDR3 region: CASSIDYGMHNEQFF. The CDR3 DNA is TGTGCCAGCAGCATAGACTACGGGATGCACAATGAGCAGTTCTTC.

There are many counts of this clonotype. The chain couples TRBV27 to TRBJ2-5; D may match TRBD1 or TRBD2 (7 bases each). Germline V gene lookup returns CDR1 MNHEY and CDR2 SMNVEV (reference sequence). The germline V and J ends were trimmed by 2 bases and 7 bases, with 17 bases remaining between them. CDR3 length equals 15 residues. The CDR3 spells CASSLDNRGGGTQYF. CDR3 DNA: TGTGCCAGCAGTTTAGATAACAGGGGCGGGGGGACCCAGTACTTC.

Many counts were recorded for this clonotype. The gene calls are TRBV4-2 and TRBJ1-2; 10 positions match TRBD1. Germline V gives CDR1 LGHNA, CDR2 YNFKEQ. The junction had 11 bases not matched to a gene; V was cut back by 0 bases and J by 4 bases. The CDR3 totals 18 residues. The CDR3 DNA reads TGTGCCAGCAGCCAAGATTATTCGGACAGGGGGTTTCGCTATGGCTACACCTTC. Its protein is CASSQDYSDRGFRYGYTF.

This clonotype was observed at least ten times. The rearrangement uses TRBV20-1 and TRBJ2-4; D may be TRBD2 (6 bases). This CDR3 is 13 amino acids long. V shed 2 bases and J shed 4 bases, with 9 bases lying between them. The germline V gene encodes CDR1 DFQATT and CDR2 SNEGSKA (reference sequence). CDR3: CSARYSGKNIQYF. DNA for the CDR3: TGCAGTGCTAGATACAGCGGGAAAAACATTCAGTACTTC.

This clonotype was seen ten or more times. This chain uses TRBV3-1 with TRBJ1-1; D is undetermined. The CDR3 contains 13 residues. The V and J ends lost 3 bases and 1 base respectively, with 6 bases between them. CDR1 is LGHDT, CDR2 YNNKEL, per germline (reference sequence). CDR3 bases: TGTGCCAGCAGCCACACAGCGAACACTGAAGCTTTCTTT. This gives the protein CASSHTANTEAFF.

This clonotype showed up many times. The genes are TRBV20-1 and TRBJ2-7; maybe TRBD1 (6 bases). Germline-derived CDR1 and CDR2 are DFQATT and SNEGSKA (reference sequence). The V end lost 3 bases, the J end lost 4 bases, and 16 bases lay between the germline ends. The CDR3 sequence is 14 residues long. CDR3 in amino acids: CSASPDRPLYEQYF. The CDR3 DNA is TGCAGTGCTAGCCCCGACAGGCCCCTGTACGAGCAGTACTTC.

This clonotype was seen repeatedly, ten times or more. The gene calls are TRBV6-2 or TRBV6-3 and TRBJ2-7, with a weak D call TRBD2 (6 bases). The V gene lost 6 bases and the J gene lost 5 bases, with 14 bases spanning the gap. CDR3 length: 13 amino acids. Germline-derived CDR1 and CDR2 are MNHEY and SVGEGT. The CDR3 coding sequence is TGTGCCAGCAGACGGGACTGGCGGGACGAGCAGTACTTC. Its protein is CASRRDWRDEQYF.

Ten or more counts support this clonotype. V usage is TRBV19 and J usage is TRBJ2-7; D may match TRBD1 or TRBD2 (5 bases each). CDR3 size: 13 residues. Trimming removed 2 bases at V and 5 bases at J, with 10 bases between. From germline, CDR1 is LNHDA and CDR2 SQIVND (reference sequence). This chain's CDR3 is CASSIQRGDEQYF. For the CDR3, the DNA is TGTGCCAGTAGTATACAGAGAGGGGACGAGCAGTACTTC.